This T cell receptor (beta chain) was sequenced for a study of T cell responses to AZD1222 COVID-19 vaccine. As regards this clone: Antigen specificity is unknown.

V was pared by 5 bases and J by 1 base, with 8 bases between. CDR1 is SGHTA, CDR2 FQGTGA, per germline. This CDR3 spans 13 amino acids. Method: immunoSEQ multiplex PCR; TCRdb's copy keeps in-frame clones and lacks some. The sample lists more than 50,000 clones, about 90% occurring once. Study conclusions and caveats: Baseline seropositivity occurred in only a handful of AZD1222 recipients. Donors were chiefly white British, with a greater number of females, and clonal diversity was perhaps underestimated. With two AZD1222 doses given, Spike-specific TCR breadth and depth both rose. CD4 TCRs covered the whole spike, strongest at regions 160-218 and 743-854.

Sequences were derived from peripheral blood, sampled on day 0 of AZD1222 vaccination. This TCR came from an adult in good health. V usage is TRBV7-3 and J usage is TRBJ2-5; D not resolved. In nucleotides, the CDR3 is TGTGCCAGCAGCCGACAAGTCCAAGAGACCCAGTACTTC. It translates to CASSRQVQETQYF.